This T cell receptor beta chain was recorded in a study of post-analysis software for immune sequencing data. Findings of the study overall: There were five or six TRBV segments more frequent in patients than controls, and TRBV5-6, TRBV5-1 and TRBV20-1 were among them.

Details on this clonotype: Its antigen is undetermined.

Prepared libraries of TCR beta cDNA carried unique molecular identifiers. One entry per CDR3 protein, called by TCRdb with MiXCR from the PCR reads. Seen here are under 650,000 distinct CDR3 sequences, roughly 45% observed once, and the top ten hold around 1.7%. The CDR3 extends over 13 amino acids. Trimming stripped 6 bases from V and 4 bases from J, with 12 bases between. The source is a girl aged 10 to 17 with multiple sclerosis. This rearrangement joins TRBV12-3 or TRBV12-4 to TRBJ1-2, with D unclear. The sample consisted of blood. This chain's CDR3 is CASRTLGIYGYTF. The DNA for the CDR3 is TGTGCCAGCAGGACCCTTGGGATCTATGGCTACACCTTC.